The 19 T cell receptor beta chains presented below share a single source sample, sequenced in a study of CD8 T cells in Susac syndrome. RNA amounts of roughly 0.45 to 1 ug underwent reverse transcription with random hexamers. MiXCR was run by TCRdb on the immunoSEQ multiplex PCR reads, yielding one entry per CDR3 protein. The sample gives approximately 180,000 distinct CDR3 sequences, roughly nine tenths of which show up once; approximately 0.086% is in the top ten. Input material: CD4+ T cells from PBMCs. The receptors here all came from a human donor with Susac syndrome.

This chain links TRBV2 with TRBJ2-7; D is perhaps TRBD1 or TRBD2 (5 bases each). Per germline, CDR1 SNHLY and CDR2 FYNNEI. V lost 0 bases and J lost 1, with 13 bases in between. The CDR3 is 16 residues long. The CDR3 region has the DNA TGTGCCAGCAGTGAAGCGGGACCTCCTTCTTCCTACGAGCAGTACTTC. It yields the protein CASSEAGPPSSYEQYF.

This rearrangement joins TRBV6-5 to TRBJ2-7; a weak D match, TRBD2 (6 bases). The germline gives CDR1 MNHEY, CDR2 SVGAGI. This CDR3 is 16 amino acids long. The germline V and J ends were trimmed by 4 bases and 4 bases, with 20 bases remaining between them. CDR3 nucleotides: TGTGCCAGCAGTTCCCAAACCGGGAGTCAACCGTACGAGCAGTACTTC. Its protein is CASSSQTGSQPYEQYF.

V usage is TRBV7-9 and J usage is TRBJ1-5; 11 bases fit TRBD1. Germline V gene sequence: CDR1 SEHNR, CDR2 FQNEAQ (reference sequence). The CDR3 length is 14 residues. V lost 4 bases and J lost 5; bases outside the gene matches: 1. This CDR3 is CASSWTGGYQPQHF. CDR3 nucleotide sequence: TGTGCCAGCAGCTGGACAGGGGGCTATCAGCCCCAGCATTTT. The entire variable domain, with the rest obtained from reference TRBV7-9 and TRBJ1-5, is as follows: DTGVSQNPRHKITKRGQNVTFRCDPISEHNRLYWYRQTLGQGPEFLTYFQNEAQLEKSRLLSDRFSAERPKGSFSTLEIQRTEQGDSAMYLCASSWTGGYQPQHFGDGTRLSIL.

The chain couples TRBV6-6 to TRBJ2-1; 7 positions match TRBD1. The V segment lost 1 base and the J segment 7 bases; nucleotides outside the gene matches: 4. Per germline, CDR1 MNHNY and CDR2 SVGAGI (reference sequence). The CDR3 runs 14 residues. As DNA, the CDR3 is TGTGCCAGCAGTTACTTGGGACAGCTGAATGAGCAGTTCTTC. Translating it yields CASSYLGQLNEQFF.

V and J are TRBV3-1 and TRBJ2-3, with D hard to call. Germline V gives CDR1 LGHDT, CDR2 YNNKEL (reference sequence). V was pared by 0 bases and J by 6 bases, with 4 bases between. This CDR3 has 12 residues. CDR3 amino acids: CASSQDEDTQYF. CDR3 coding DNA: TGTGCCAGCAGCCAAGATGAGGATACGCAGTATTTT.

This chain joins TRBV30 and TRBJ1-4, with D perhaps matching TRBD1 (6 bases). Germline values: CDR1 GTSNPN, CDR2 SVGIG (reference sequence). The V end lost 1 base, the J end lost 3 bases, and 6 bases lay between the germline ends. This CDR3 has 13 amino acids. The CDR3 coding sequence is TGTGCCTGGAGTGAGGGGGCTAATGAAAAACTGTTTTTT. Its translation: CAWSEGANEKLFF.

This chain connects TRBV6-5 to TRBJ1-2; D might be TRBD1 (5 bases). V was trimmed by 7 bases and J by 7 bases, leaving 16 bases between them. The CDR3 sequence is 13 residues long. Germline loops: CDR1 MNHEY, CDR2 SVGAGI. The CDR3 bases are TGTGCCAGCACGGTCGGTTCGGGGGGTGGCTACACCTTC. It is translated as CASTVGSGGGYTF.

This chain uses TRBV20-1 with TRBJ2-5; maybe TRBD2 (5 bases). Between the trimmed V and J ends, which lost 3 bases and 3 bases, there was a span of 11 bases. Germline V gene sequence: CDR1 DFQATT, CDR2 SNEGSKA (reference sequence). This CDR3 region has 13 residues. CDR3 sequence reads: CSASGTGKETQYF. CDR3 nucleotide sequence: TGCAGTGCTAGTGGAACGGGAAAAGAGACCCAGTACTTC.

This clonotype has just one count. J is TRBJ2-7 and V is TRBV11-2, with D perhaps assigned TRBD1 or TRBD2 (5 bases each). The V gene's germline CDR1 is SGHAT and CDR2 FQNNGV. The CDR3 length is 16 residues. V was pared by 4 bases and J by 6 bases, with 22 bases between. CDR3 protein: CASSSPRGSRPGEQYF. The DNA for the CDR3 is TGTGCCAGCAGCTCCCCGAGGGGTTCCCGCCCAGGCGAGCAGTACTTC.

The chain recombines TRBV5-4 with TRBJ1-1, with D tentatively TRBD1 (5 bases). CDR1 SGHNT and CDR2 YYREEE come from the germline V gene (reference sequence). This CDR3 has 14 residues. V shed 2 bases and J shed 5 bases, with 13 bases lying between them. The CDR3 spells CASSFSGSRTEAFF. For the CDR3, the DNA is TGTGCCAGCAGCTTTTCAGGGTCCAGGACTGAAGCTTTCTTT. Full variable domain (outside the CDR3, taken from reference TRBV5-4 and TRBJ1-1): ETGVTQSPTHLIKTRGQQVTLRCSSQSGHNTVSWYQQALGQGPQFIFQYYREEENGRGNFPPRFSGLQFPNYSSELNVNALELDDSALYLCASSFSGSRTEAFFGQGTRLTVV.

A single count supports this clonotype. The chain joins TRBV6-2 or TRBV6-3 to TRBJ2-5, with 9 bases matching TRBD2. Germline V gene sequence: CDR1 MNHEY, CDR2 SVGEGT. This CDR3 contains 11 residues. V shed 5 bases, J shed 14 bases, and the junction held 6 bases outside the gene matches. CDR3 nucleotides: TGTGCCAGCAGTCAAGGACTAGCGACCTACTTC. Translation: CASSQGLATYF.

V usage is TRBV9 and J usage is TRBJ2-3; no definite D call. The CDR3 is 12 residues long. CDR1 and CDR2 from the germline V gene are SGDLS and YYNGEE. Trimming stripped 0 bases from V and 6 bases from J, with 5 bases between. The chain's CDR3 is CASSVGLDTQYF. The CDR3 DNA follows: TGTGCCAGCAGCGTAGGGTTGGATACGCAGTATTTT.

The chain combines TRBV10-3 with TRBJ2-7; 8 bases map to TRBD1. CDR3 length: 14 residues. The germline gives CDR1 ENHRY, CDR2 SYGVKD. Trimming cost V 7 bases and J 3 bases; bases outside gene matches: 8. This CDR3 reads CAIKAGQVFYEQYF. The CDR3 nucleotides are TGTGCCATCAAGGCGGGACAGGTTTTCTACGAGCAGTACTTC.

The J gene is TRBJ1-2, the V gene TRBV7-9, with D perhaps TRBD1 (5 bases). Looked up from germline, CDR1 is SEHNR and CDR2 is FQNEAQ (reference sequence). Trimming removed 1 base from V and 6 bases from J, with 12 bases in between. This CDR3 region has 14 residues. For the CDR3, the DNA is TGTGCCAGCAGCTTAGTTCCGGGGGAGGATGGCTACACCTTC. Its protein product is CASSLVPGEDGYTF.

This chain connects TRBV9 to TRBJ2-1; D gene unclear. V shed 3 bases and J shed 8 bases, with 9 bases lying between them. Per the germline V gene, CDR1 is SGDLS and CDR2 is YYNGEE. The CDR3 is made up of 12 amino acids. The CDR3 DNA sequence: TGTGCCAGCAGCGCACGACAACATGAGCAGTTCTTC. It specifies CASSARQHEQFF.

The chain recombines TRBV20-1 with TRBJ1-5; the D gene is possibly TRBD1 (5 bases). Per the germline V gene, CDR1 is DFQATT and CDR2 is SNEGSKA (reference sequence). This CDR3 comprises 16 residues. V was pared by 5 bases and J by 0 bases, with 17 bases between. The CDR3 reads CSALTGTDYSNQPQHF. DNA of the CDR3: TGCAGTGCTCTAACCGGGACGGATTATAGCAATCAGCCCCAGCATTTT.

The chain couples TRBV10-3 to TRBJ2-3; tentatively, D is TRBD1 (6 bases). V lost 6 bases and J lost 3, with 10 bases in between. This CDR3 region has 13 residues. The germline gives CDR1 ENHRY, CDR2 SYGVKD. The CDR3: CAIRGGRTDTQYF. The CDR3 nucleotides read TGTGCCATCAGAGGGGGTCGTACAGATACGCAGTATTTT.

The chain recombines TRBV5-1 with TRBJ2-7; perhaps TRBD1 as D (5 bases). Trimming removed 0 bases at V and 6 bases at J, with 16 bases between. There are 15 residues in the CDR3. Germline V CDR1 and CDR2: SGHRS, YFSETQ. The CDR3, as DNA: TGCGCCAGCAGCTTGGAGGCAGGGTCTTTCGGCGAGCAGTACTTC. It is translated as CASSLEAGSFGEQYF. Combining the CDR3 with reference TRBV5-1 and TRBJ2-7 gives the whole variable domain KAGVTQTPRYLIKTRGQQVTLSCSPISGHRSVSWYQQTPGQGLQFLFEYFSETQRNKGNFPGRFSGRQFSNSRSEMNVSTLELGDSALYLCASSLEAGSFGEQYFGPGTRLTVT.

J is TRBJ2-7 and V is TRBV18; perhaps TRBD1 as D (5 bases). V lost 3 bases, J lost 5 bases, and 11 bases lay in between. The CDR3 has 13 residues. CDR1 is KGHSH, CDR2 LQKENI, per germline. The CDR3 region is CASSPTAKNEQYF. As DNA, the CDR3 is TGTGCCAGCTCACCGACAGCGAAAAACGAGCAGTACTTC.